Reported below is one TCR beta chain. Its cognate antigen is unknown. The sample is drawn from a study of immune evolution from preneoplasia to lung adenocarcinoma. Broader study findings: Top clone frequencies peaked in normal lung, apparently declining through invasive adenocarcinoma. Clonality was highest in normal lung, lower in later-stage lesions apparently.

Germline V gene data show CDR1 as SGHDN and CDR2 as FVKESK. Trimming pared 6 bases from V and 2 bases from J, leaving 16 bases between. The CDR3 runs to 15 residues. Resections took place in Japan or China from 2014 to 2017. Two lung cancer pathologists independently confirmed each histologic diagnosis. TCRdb's copy holds only in-frame clones and misses some; the assay was immunoSEQ multiplex PCR. Of several thousand clones in the sample, 76% were seen once. Material: FFPE adjacent normal lung tissue. The V call is TRBV14, the J call TRBJ1-1; the D is unclear. The sequence was obtained from a person aged 60 to 80 with lung adenocarcinoma. CDR3 sequence (DNA): TGTGCCAGCAGTTACTTATACTCCGGAAACACTGAAGCTTTCTTT. This codes for CASSYLYSGNTEAFF.